Reported below is one TCR beta chain. The sample belongs to a study of T cell changes during pregnancy in multiple sclerosis. Germline lookup yields CDR1 SGHTS and CDR2 YDEGEE. The CDR3 covers 14 residues. Losses at the gene ends were 4 bases for V and 1 base for J; bases not matched to a gene: 4. Here immunoSEQ multiplex PCR was the method, and the copy in TCRdb shows in-frame clones only, minus some. This sample has fewer than 55,000 clones; approximately 90% occur once, and the top ten carry 5.9%. The receptor was derived from a female donor in good health, enrolled as a control in a pregnancy study. The sequenced sample was CD8+ T cells from peripheral blood mononuclear cells, obtained after pregnancy. The V and J genes are TRBV5-8 and TRBJ2-7; 8 bases are a match to TRBD2. Written as DNA, the CDR3 is TGTGCCAGCAGCCCCGGGGGGGGATCCTACGAGCAGTACTTC. It translates to CASSPGGGSYEQYF.